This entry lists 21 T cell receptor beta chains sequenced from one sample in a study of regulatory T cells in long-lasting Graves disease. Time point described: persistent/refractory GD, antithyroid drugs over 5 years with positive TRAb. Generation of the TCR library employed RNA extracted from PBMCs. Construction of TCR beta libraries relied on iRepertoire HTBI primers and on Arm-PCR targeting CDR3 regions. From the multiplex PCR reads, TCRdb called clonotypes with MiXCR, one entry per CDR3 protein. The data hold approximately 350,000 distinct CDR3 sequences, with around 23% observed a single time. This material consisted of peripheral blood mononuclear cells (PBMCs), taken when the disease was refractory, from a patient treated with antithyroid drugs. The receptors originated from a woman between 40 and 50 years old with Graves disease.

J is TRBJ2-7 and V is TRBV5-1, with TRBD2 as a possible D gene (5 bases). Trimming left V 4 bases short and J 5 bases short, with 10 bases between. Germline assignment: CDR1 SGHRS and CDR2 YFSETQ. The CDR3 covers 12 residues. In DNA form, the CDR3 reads TGCGCCAGCAGCCCGGACTTGGACGAGCAGTACTTC. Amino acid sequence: CASSPDLDEQYF.

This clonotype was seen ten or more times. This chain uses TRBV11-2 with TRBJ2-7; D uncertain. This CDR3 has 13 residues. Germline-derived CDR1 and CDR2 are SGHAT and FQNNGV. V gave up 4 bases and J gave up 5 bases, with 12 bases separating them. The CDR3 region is CASSSSVANEQYF. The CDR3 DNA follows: TGTGCCAGCAGCTCCAGCGTTGCGAACGAGCAGTACTTC.

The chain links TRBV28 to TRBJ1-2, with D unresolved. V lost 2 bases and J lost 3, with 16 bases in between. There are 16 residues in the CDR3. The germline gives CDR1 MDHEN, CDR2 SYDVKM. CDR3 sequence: CASSLRKTGYDYGYTF. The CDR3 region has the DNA TGTGCCAGCAGTTTACGAAAAACTGGGTACGACTATGGCTACACCTTC.

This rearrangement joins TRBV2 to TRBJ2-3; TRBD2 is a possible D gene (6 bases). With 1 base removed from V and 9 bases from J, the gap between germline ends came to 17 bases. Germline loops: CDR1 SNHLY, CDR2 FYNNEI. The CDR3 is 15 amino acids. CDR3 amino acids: CASSEGLGGRGTQYF. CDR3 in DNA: TGTGCCAGCAGTGAAGGACTAGGAGGAAGGGGAACGCAGTATTTT.

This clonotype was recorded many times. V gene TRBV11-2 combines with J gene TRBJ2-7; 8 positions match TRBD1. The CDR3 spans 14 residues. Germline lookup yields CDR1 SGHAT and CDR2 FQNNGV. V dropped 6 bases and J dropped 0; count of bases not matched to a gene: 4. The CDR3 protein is CASSPQGVSYEQYF. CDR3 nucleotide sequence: TGTGCCAGCAGTCCACAGGGGGTCTCCTACGAGCAGTACTTC.

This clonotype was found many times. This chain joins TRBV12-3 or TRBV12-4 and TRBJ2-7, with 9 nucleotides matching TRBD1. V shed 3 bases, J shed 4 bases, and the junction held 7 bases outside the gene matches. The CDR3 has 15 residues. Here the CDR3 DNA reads TGTGCCAGCAGTTTTGATGGACAGGGGATGTACGAGCAGTACTTC. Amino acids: CASSFDGQGMYEQYF.

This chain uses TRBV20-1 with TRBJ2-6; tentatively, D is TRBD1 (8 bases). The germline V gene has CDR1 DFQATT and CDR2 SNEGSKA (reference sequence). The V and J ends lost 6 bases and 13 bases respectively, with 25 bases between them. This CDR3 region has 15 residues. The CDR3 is CSAPLGQGLLGVLTF. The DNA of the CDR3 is TGCAGTGCCCCTCTCGGACAGGGACTATTAGGGGTCCTGACTTTC.

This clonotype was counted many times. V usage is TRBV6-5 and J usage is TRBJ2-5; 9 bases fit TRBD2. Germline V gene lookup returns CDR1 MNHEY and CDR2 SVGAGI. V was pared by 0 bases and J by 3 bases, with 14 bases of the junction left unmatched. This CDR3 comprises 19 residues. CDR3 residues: CASSYSLKPMTSGEETQYF. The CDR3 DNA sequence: TGTGCCAGCAGTTACTCGCTCAAACCAATGACTAGCGGAGAAGAGACCCAGTACTTC.

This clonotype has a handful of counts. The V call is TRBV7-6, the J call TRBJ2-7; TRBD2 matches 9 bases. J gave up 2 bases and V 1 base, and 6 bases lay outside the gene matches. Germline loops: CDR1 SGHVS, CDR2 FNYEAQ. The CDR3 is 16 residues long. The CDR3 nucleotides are TGTGCCAGCAGCTTAGGCGGTCTAGCGGGAACCTACGAGCAGTACTTC. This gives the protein CASSLGGLAGTYEQYF.

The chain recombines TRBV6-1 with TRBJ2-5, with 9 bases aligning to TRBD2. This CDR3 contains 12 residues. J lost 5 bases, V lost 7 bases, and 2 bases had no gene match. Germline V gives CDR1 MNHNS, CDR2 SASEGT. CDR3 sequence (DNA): TGTGCCAGCAATAGCGGGAGCGAGACCCAGTACTTC. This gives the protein CASNSGSETQYF.

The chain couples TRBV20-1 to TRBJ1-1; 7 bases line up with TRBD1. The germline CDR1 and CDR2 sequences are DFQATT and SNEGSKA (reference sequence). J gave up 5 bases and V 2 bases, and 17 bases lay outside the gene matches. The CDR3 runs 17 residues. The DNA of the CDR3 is TGCAGTGCTAGATGGGGGTTGGAGGGGGCTTTGGGGACTGAAGCTTTCTTT. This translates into CSARWGLEGALGTEAFF.

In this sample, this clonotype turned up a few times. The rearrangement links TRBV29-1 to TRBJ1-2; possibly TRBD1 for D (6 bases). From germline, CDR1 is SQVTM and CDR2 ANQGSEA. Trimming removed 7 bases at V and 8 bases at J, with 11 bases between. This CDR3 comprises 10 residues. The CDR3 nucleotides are TGCAGCGCCAGGGGAGGAGGCTACACCTTC. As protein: CSARGGGYTF. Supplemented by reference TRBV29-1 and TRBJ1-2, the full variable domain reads SAVISQKPSRDICQRGTSLTIQCQVDSQVTMMFWYRQQPGQSLTLIATANQGSEATYESGFVIDKFPISRPNLTFSTLTVSNMSPEDSSIYLCSARGGGYTFGSGTRLTVV.

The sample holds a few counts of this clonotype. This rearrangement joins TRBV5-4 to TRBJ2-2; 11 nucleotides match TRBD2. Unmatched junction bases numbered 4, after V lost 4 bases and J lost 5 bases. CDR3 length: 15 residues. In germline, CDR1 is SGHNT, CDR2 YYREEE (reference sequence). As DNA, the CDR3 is TGTGCCAGCAGCCCGGGACTAGCGGAGACCGGGGAGCTGTTTTTT. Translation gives CASSPGLAETGELFF.

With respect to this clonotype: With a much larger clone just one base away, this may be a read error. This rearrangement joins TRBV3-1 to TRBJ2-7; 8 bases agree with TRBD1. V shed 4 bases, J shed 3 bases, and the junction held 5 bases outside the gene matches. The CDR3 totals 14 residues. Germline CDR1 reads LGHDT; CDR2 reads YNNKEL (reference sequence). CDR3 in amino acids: CASSPGQGFYEQYF. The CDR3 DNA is TGTGCCAGCAGCCCCGGACAGGGTTTCTACGAGCAGTACTTC.

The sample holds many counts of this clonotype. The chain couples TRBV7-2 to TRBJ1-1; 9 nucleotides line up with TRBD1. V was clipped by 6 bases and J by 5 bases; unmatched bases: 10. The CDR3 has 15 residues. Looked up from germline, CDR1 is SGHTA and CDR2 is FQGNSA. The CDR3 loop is CASSSTGGAGTEAFF. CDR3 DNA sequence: TGTGCCAGCAGTTCTACAGGGGGCGCGGGAACTGAAGCTTTCTTT.

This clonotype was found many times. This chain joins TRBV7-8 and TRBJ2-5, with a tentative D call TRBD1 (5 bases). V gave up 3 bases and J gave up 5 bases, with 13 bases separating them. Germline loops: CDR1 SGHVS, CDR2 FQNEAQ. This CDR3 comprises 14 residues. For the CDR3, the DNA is TGTGCCAGCAGCTTCGGGCAGGGCCGGGAGACCCAGTACTTC. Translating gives CASSFGQGRETQYF. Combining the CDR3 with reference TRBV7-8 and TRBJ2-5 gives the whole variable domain GAGVSQSPRYKVAKRGQDVALRCDPISGHVSLFWYQQALGQGPEFLTYFQNEAQLDKSGLPSDRFFAERPEGSVSTLKIQRTQQEDSAVYLCASSFGQGRETQYFGPGTRLLVL.

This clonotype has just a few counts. Here the CDR3 DNA reads TGTGCCAGCAGTGGCCCGGGACTAAGTTCCTACGAGCAGTACTTC. This sequence encodes CASSGPGLSSYEQYF. This chain links TRBV25-1 with TRBJ2-7; 7 bases align to TRBD2. Germline V gene data show CDR1 as MGHDK and CDR2 as SYGVNS. V was pared by 4 bases and J by 1 base, with 7 bases of the junction left unmatched. CDR3 length equals 15 residues.

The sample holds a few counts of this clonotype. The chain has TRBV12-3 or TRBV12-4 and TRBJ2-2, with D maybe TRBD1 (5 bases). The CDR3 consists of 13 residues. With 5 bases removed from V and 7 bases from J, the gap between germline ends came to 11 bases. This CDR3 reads CASSVREIGELFF. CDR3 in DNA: TGTGCCAGCAGTGTCAGGGAAATCGGGGAGCTGTTTTTT.

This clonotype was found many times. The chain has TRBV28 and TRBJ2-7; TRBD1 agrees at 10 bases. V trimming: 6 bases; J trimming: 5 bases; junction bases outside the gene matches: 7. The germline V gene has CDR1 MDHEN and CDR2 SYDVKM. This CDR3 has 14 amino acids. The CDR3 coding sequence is TGTGCCAGCAGCTATACAGGGACAGGGGACGAGCAGTACTTC. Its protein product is CASSYTGTGDEQYF. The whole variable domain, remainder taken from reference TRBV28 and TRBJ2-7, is DVKVTQSSRYLVKRTGEKVFLECVQDMDHENMFWYRQDPGLGLRLIYFSYDVKMKEKGDIPEGYSVSREKKERFSLILESASTNQTSMYLCASSYTGTGDEQYFGPGTRLTVT.

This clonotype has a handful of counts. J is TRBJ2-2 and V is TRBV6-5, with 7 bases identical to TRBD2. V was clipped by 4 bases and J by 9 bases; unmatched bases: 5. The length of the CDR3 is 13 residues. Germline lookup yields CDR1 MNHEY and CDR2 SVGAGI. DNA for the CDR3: TGTGCCAGCAGTTGGGAGGGGTCTCGGGAGCTGTTTTTT. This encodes CASSWEGSRELFF.

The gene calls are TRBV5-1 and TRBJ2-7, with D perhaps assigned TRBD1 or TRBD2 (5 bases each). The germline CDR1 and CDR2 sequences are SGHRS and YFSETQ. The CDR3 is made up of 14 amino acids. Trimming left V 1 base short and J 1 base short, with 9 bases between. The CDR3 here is CASSLMGDSYEQYF. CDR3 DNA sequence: TGCGCCAGCAGCTTGATGGGGGATTCCTACGAGCAGTACTTC.